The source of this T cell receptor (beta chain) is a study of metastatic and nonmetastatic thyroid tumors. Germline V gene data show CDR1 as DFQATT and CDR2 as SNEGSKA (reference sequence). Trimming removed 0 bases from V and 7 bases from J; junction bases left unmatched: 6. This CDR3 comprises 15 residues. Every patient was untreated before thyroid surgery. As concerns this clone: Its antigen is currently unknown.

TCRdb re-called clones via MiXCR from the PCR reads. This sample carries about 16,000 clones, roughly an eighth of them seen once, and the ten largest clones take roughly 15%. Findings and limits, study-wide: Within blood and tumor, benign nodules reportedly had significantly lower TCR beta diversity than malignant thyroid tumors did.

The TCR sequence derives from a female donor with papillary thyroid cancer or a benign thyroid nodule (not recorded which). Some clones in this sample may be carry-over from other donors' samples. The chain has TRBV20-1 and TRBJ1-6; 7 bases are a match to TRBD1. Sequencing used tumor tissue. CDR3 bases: TGCAGTGCTAGAGATCTTGGGGACAGCAATTCACCCCTCCACTTT. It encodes CSARDLGDSNSPLHF.